These 9 T cell receptor beta chains came from one sample sequenced in a study of T cells in Graves' hyperthyroidism and ophthalmopathy. Amplification targeted TCR beta CDR3 regions from RNA transcripts. The HTBI primer set was used in a first-round RT-PCR of the TCR CDR3. MiXCR, run by TCRdb on the multiplex PCR reads, gives a single entry per CDR3 protein. The sample holds more than 450,000 distinct CDR3 sequences, roughly 15% seen once. The sequenced material came from blood. These receptors originate from a woman between 40 and 55 years old with Graves' hyperthyroidism.

Ten or more counts support this clonotype. This chain uses TRBV7-9 with TRBJ2-1, with 7 bases fitting TRBD2. The CDR3 extends over 14 amino acids. CDR1 and CDR2 (germline): SEHNR, FQNEAQ (reference sequence). V was clipped by 6 bases and J by 6 bases; unmatched bases: 8. The CDR3 protein is CASRSASGINEQFF. CDR3 in DNA: TGTGCCAGCAGATCGGCTAGCGGAATCAATGAGCAGTTCTTC.

V is TRBV15 and J is TRBJ2-1, with 13 bases lining up with TRBD2. The junction had 9 bases not matched to a gene; V was cut back by 5 bases and J by 8 bases. The length of the CDR3 is 16 residues. From germline, CDR1 is LNHNV and CDR2 YYDKDF (reference sequence). The CDR3 loop is CATSSRTSGSTDEQFF. The CDR3 nucleotides are TGTGCCACCAGCTCTCGGACTAGCGGGAGCACGGATGAGCAGTTCTTC.

The chain has TRBV4-1 and TRBJ2-2, with 10 bases matching TRBD1. This CDR3 is 17 amino acids long. Germline values: CDR1 MGHRA, CDR2 YSYEKL. Trimming at V came to 0 bases and at J to 7 bases, leaving 8 bases not matched to a gene. CDR3 in amino acids: CASSQETRQGAGGELFF. The CDR3, as DNA: TGCGCCAGCAGCCAAGAAACGCGACAGGGGGCGGGCGGGGAGCTGTTTTTT.

As regards this clonotype: At one boundary the junction diverges from the germline segment, which might be a read error. J is TRBJ1-1 and V is TRBV20-1; tentative D call: TRBD1 (6 bases). Germline V CDR1 and CDR2: DFQATT, SNEGSKA (reference sequence). The CDR3 covers 15 residues. The DNA for the CDR3 is TGCAGTGCTAGGGGGCTATGGACGGGGGGCACTGGAGCTTTCTTT. This sequence encodes CSARGLWTGGTGAFF.

The sample holds many counts of this clonotype. The chain carries TRBV28 and TRBJ2-1, with D maybe TRBD1 (5 bases). The germline V and J ends were trimmed by 6 bases and 1 base, with 10 bases remaining between them. In germline, CDR1 is MDHEN, CDR2 SYDVKM. The CDR3 has 14 residues. For the CDR3, the DNA is TGTGCCAGCAGCCAGGGTCGGTCCTACAATGAGCAGTTCTTC. It is translated as CASSQGRSYNEQFF. Full variable domain (rest looked up from reference TRBV28 and TRBJ2-1): DVKVTQSSRYLVKRTGEKVFLECVQDMDHENMFWYRQDPGLGLRLIYFSYDVKMKEKGDIPEGYSVSREKKERFSLILESASTNQTSMYLCASSQGRSYNEQFFGPGTRLTVL.

There are a few counts of this clonotype. J is TRBJ2-2 and V is TRBV5-5; D is possibly TRBD1 (8 bases). CDR1 is SGHKS and CDR2 is YYEKEE in the germline V gene (reference sequence). The CDR3 spans 16 residues. Trimming shortened V by 4 bases and J by 3 bases, and 16 bases separated the two germline ends. The CDR3 region is CASSQGASGYTGELFF. CDR3 coding DNA: TGTGCCAGCAGCCAGGGGGCTAGCGGCTACACCGGGGAGCTGTTTTTT.

The chain carries TRBV9 and TRBJ1-5; tentatively, D is TRBD1 (5 bases). Deletions cut 7 bases from V and 4 bases from J, with 12 bases between. Germline-derived CDR1 and CDR2 are SGDLS and YYNGEE. CDR3 size: 13 residues. The CDR3 region is CASGRDPNQPQHF. The CDR3 bases are TGTGCCAGCGGCCGGGACCCGAATCAGCCCCAGCATTTT.

CDR3: CASSRQTGLAGADTQYF. CDR3 in DNA: TGTGCCAGCAGCCGACAAACGGGACTAGCGGGGGCAGATACGCAGTATTTT. This chain connects TRBV7-2 to TRBJ2-3; TRBD2 matches 14 bases. With V trimmed by 5 bases and J by 4 bases, 8 bases remained unmatched. This CDR3 has 17 residues. CDR1 and CDR2 (germline): SGHTA, FQGNSA.

The V and J genes are TRBV6-5 and TRBJ2-2; D might be TRBD1 (5 bases). The germline V and J ends were trimmed by 3 bases and 6 bases, with 17 bases remaining between them. The CDR3 spans 16 residues. Germline CDR1 is MNHEY and CDR2 is SVGAGI. CDR3 nucleotides: TGTGCCAGCAGTTATTCCGCAGGGCAGTCCTCCGGGGAGCTGTTTTTT. Translating it yields CASSYSAGQSSGELFF.